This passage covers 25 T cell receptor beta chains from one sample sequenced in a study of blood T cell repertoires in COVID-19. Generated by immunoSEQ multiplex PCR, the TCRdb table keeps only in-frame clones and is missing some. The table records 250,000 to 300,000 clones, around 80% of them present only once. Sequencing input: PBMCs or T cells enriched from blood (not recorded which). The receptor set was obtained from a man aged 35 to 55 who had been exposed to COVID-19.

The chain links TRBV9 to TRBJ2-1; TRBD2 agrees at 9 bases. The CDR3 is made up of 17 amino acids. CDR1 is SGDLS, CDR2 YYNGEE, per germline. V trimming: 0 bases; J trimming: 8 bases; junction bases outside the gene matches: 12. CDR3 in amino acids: CASSVGPGTSLIDEQFF. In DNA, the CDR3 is TGTGCCAGCAGCGTAGGTCCCGGGACTAGCTTGATCGATGAGCAGTTCTTC.

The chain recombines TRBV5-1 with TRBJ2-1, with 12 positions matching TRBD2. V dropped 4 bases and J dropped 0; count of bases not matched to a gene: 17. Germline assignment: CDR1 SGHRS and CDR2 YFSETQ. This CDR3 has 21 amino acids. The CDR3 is CASSRLPSGRAQQSSYNEQFF. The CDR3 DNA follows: TGCGCCAGCAGCAGATTGCCTAGCGGGAGGGCGCAACAATCCTCCTACAATGAGCAGTTCTTC.

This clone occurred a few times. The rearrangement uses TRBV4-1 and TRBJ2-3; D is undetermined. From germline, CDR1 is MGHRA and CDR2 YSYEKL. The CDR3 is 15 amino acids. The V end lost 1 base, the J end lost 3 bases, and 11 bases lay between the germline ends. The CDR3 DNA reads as TGCGCCAGCAGCCAAGCACGGGTGAGGACAGATACGCAGTATTTT. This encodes CASSQARVRTDTQYF.

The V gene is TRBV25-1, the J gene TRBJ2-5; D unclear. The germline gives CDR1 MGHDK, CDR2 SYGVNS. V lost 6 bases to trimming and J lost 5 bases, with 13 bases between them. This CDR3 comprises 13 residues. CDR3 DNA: TGTGCCAGCAGCCCTCACAGCCTTGAGACCCAGTACTTC. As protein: CASSPHSLETQYF.

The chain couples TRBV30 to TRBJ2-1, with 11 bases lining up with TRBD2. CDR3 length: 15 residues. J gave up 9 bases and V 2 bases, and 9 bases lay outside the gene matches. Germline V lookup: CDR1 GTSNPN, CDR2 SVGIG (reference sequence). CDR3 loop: CAWSRGASGRTEQFF. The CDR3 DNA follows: TGTGCCTGGAGTAGGGGGGCTAGCGGGAGGACTGAGCAGTTCTTC.

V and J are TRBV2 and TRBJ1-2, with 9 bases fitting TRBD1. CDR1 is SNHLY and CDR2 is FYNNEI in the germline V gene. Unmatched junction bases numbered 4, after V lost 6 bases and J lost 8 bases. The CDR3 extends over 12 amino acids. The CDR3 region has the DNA TGTGCCAGCAGCAGGGACAGGGAAGGCTACACCTTC. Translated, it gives CASSRDREGYTF.

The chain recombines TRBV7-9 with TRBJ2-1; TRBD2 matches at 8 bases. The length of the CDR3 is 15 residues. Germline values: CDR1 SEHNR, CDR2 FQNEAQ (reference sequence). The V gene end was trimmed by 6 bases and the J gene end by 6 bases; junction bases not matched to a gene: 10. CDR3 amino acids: CASSPGVAGSNEQFF. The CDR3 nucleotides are TGTGCCAGCAGTCCAGGGGTAGCGGGATCCAATGAGCAGTTCTTC. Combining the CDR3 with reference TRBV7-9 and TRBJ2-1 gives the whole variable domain DTGVSQNPRHKITKRGQNVTFRCDPISEHNRLYWYRQTLGQGPEFLTYFQNEAQLEKSRLLSDRFSAERPKGSFSTLEIQRTEQGDSAMYLCASSPGVAGSNEQFFGPGTRLTVL.

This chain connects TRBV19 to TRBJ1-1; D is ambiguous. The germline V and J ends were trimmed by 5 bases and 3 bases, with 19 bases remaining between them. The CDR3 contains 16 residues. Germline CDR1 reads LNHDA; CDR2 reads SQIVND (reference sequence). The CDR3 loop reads CASSHRPSWVDTEAFF. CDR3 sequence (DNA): TGTGCCAGTAGTCACAGACCCTCTTGGGTGGACACTGAAGCTTTCTTT.

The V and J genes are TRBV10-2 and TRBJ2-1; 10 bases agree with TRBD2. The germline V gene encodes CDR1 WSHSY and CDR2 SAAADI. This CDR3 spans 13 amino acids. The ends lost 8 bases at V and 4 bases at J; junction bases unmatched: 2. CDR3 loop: CASSSGGYNEQFF. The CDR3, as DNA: TGCGCCAGCTCTAGCGGGGGTTACAATGAGCAGTTCTTC.

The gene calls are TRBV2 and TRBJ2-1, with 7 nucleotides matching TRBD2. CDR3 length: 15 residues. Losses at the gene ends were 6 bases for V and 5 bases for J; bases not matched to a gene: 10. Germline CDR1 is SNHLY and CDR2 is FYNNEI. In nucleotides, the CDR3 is TGTGCCAGCAGCGCAAGGGGAGGGCGAGACAATGAGCAGTTCTTC. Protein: CASSARGGRDNEQFF. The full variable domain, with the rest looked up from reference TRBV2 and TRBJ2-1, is EPEVTQTPSHQVTQMGQEVILRCVPISNHLYFYWYRQILGQKVEFLVSFYNNEISEKSEIFDDQFSVERPDGSNFTLKIRSTKLEDSAMYFCASSARGGRDNEQFFGPGTRLTVL.

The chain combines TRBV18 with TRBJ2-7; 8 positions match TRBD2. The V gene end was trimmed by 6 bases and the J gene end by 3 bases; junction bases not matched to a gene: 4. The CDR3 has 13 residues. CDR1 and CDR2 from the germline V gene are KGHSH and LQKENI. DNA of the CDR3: TGTGCCAGCTCTCCAGCGGGGGTCTACGAGCAGTACTTC. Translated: CASSPAGVYEQYF.

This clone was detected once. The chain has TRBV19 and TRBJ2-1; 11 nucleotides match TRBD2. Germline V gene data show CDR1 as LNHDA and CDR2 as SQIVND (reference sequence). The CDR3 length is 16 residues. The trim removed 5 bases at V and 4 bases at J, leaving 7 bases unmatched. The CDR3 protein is CASSVPLAGAYNEQFF. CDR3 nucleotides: TGTGCCAGTAGTGTTCCACTAGCGGGAGCTTACAATGAGCAGTTCTTC.

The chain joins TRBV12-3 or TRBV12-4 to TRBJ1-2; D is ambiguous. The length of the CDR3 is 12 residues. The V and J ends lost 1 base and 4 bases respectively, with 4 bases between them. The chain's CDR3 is CASSLGVYGYTF. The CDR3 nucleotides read TGTGCCAGCAGTTTAGGAGTCTATGGCTACACCTTC.

Here the CDR3 reads CSAITRSEQFF. As DNA, the CDR3 is TGCAGCGCAATTACTAGGAGTGAGCAGTTCTTC. The chain has TRBV29-1 and TRBJ2-1; weak D call: TRBD2 (5 bases). The CDR3 is 11 residues long. With 7 bases removed from V and 9 bases from J, the gap between germline ends came to 13 bases. Germline V gene sequence: CDR1 SQVTM, CDR2 ANQGSEA.

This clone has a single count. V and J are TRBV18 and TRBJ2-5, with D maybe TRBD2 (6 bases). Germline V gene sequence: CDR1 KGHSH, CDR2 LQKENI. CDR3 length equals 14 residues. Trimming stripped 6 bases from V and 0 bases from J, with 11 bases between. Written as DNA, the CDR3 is TGTGCCAGCTCCCCGGGGGAGAACCAAGAGACCCAGTACTTC. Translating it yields CASSPGENQETQYF.

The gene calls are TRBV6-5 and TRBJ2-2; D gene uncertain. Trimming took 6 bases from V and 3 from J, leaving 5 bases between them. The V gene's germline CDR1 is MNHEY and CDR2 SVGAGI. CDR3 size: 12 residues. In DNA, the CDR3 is TGTGCCAGCAGCCAATACACCGGGGAGCTGTTTTTT. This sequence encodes CASSQYTGELFF.

The CDR3 loop reads CATPTNSGRMTYEQYF. CDR3 in DNA: TGTGCCACCCCGACCAATAGCGGGAGAATGACCTACGAGCAGTACTTC. The V and J genes are TRBV15 and TRBJ2-7; 9 positions match TRBD2. The trim removed 8 bases at V and 2 bases at J, leaving 13 bases unmatched. The CDR3 covers 16 residues. The germline V gene encodes CDR1 LNHNV and CDR2 YYDKDF (reference sequence). The complete variable domain, with remaining parts taken from reference TRBV15 and TRBJ2-7, reads DAMVIQNPRYQVTQFGKPVTLSCSQTLNHNVMYWYQQKSSQAPKLLFHYYDKDFNNEADTPDNFQSRRPNTSFCFLDIRSPGLGDTAMYLCATPTNSGRMTYEQYFGPGTRLTVT.

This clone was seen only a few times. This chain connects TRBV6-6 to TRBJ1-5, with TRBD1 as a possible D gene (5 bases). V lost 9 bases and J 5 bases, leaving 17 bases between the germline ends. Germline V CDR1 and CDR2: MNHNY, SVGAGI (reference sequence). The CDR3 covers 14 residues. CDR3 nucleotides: TGTGCCAGTGCCGGGGGGACCTTGGATCAGCCCCAGCATTTT. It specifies CASAGGTLDQPQHF.

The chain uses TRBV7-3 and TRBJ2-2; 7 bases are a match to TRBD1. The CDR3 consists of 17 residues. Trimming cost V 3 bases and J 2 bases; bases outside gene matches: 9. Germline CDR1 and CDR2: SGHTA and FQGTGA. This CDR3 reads CASSLAVGTVNTGELFF. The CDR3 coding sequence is TGTGCCAGCAGCTTGGCGGTCGGGACAGTTAACACCGGGGAGCTGTTTTTT.

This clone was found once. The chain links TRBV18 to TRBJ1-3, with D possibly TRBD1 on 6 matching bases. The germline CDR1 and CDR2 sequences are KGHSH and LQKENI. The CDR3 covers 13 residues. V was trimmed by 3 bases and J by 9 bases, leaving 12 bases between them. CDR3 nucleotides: TGTGCCAGCTCACCGTCAGGGGAGAGCACCATATATTTT. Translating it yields CASSPSGESTIYF.

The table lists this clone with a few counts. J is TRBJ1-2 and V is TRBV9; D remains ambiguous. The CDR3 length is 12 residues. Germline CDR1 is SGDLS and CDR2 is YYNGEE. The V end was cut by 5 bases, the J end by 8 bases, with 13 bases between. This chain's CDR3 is CASRPSAGGYTF. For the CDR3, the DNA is TGTGCCAGCAGGCCCTCGGCAGGAGGCTACACCTTC.

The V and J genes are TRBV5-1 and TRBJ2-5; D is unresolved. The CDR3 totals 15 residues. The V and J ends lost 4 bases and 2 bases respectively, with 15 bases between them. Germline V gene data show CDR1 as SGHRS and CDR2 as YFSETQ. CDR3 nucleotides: TGCGCCAGCAGCCTGGGAATGCGCCGGCAAGAGACCCAGTACTTC. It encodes CASSLGMRRQETQYF.

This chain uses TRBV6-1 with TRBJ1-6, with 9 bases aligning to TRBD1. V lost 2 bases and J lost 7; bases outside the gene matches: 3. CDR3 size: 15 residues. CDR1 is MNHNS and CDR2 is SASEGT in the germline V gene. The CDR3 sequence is CASSEWDRANSPLHF. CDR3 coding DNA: TGTGCCAGCAGTGAATGGGACAGGGCGAATTCACCCCTCCACTTT.

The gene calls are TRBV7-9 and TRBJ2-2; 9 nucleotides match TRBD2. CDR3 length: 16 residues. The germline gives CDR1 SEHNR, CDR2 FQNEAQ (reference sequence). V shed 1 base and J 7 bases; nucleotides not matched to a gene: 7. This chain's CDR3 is CASSLGSGRTGGELFF. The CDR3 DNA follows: TGTGCCAGCAGCTTAGGAAGCGGGAGGACAGGCGGGGAGCTGTTTTTT.

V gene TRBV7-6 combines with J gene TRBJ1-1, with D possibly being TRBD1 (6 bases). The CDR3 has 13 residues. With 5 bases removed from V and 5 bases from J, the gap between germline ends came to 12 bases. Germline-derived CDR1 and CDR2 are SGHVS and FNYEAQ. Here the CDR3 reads CASSTTQGTEAFF. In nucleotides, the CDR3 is TGTGCCAGCAGCACGACACAGGGAACTGAAGCTTTCTTT.